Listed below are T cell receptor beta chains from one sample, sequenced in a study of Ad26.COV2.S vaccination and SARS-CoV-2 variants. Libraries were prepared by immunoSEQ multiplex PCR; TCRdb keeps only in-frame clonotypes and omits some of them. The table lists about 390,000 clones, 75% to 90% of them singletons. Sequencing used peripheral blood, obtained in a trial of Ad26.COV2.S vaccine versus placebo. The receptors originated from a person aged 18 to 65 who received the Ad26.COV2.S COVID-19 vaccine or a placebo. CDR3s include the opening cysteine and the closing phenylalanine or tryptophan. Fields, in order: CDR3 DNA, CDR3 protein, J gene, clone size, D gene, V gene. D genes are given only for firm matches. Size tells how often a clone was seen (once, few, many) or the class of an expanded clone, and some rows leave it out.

cdr3_nt: TGTGCCAGCAAGGCTAGTCCGCAGTATTTT; cdr3_aa: CASKASPQYF; j_call: TRBJ2-3; clone_size: -; d_call: -; v_call: TRBV6-5
cdr3_nt: TGCGCCAGCAGCCGAATATCCCAGTCGTTTGATACGCAGTATTTT; cdr3_aa: CASSRISQSFDTQYF; j_call: TRBJ2-3; clone_size: -; d_call: -; v_call: TRBV4-1
cdr3_nt: TGTGCCAGCAGCCAAGATAACGGTTCTGAAGCTTTCTTT; cdr3_aa: CASSQDNGSEAFF; j_call: TRBJ1-1; clone_size: -; d_call: -; v_call: TRBV14
cdr3_nt: TGTGCCAGTAGTATAGGGTCGGGGGCCCAAAGGCGTACTGAAGCTTTCTTT; cdr3_aa: CASSIGSGAQRRTEAFF; j_call: TRBJ1-1; clone_size: -; d_call: -; v_call: TRBV19
cdr3_nt: TGTGCCAGCAGCCTAAGGGCTTTGAACACTGAAGCTTTCTTT; cdr3_aa: CASSLRALNTEAFF; j_call: TRBJ1-1; clone_size: -; d_call: -; v_call: TRBV6-5
cdr3_nt: TGTGCCAGCAGCTTAGAACTAGCGGGGCCGGCCGCAGAGCAGTTCTTC; cdr3_aa: CASSLELAGPAAEQFF; j_call: TRBJ2-1; clone_size: -; d_call: TRBD2; v_call: TRBV7-7
cdr3_nt: TGTGCCAGCAGCTTATTAGGGGGCGCCGGCTACACCTTC; cdr3_aa: CASSLLGGAGYTF; j_call: TRBJ1-2; clone_size: -; d_call: TRBD1; v_call: TRBV7-9
cdr3_nt: TGCGCCAGCAGCCAAGAGACAGGGAGTGTTACTGGGGCCAACGTCCTGACTTTC; cdr3_aa: CASSQETGSVTGANVLTF; j_call: TRBJ2-6; clone_size: few; d_call: TRBD1; v_call: TRBV4-3
cdr3_nt: TGCGCCAGCAGTTTCGGGACAGGGGACACCGGGGAGCTGTTTTTT; cdr3_aa: CASSFGTGDTGELFF; j_call: TRBJ2-2; clone_size: -; d_call: TRBD1; v_call: TRBV10-2
cdr3_nt: TGTGCCAGCGGACGGGGGGGGACCGCGTACAATGAGCAGTTCTTC; cdr3_aa: CASGRGGTAYNEQFF; j_call: TRBJ2-1; clone_size: -; d_call: TRBD2; v_call: TRBV2
cdr3_nt: TGTGCCAGCAGCAACCGGGACGGAGCCTACGAGCAGTACTTC; cdr3_aa: CASSNRDGAYEQYF; j_call: TRBJ2-7; clone_size: -; d_call: -; v_call: TRBV7-2
cdr3_nt: TGTGCCATCAGTGCGAGTGTCTTCTATGGCTACACCTTC; cdr3_aa: CAISASVFYGYTF; j_call: TRBJ1-2; clone_size: -; d_call: -; v_call: TRBV10-3
cdr3_nt: TGTGCCATCAATACGGGATCTGGCTACGAGCAGTACTTC; cdr3_aa: CAINTGSGYEQYF; j_call: TRBJ2-7; clone_size: -; d_call: -; v_call: TRBV10-3
cdr3_nt: TGTGCCAGCAGCTTGGCTAGCAATGAGCAGTTCTTC; cdr3_aa: CASSLASNEQFF; j_call: TRBJ2-1; clone_size: -; d_call: -; v_call: TRBV5-6
cdr3_nt: TGTGCCAGCAGCCAAGATTCCAGGGACTCTGAAGCTTTCTTT; cdr3_aa: CASSQDSRDSEAFF; j_call: TRBJ1-1; clone_size: once; d_call: -; v_call: TRBV4-2
cdr3_nt: TGTGCCAGCAGAAGAGGACAGTCCTATGGCTACACCTTC; cdr3_aa: CASRRGQSYGYTF; j_call: TRBJ1-2; clone_size: -; d_call: -; v_call: TRBV27
cdr3_nt: TGCGCCATCTCGGGAGGGAACACTGAAGCTTTCTTT; cdr3_aa: CAISGGNTEAFF; j_call: TRBJ1-1; clone_size: few; d_call: -; v_call: TRBV10-1
cdr3_nt: TGTGCCAGCAGCTCAGGACAGCGGGAGACCCAGTACTTC; cdr3_aa: CASSSGQRETQYF; j_call: TRBJ2-5; clone_size: -; d_call: -; v_call: TRBV9
cdr3_nt: TGTGCCAGCAGTGAGGTGGCTTATGGCTACACCTTC; cdr3_aa: CASSEVAYGYTF; j_call: TRBJ1-2; clone_size: -; d_call: -; v_call: TRBV2
cdr3_nt: TGTGCCAGTAGTCCCGGGACTGGACGCTTTCTCACCGGGGAGCTGTTTTTT; cdr3_aa: CASSPGTGRFLTGELFF; j_call: TRBJ2-2; clone_size: -; d_call: -; v_call: TRBV19
cdr3_nt: TGTGCCTGGAGTCTATGGGGGGCTGTGGGTAATTCACCCCTCCACTTT; cdr3_aa: CAWSLWGAVGNSPLHF; j_call: TRBJ1-6; clone_size: few; d_call: -; v_call: TRBV30
cdr3_nt: TGTGCCACCAGCAGGTCACAGGGTTCTAACTATGGCTACACCTTC; cdr3_aa: CATSRSQGSNYGYTF; j_call: TRBJ1-2; clone_size: -; d_call: -; v_call: TRBV15
cdr3_nt: TGCGCCAGCAGTTTGGTCTTAGGCACTGAAGCTTTCTTT; cdr3_aa: CASSLVLGTEAFF; j_call: TRBJ1-1; clone_size: -; d_call: -; v_call: TRBV5-1
cdr3_nt: TGTGCCATCAGTGGGGGGGGACGGCAGTACTTC; cdr3_aa: CAISGGGRQYF; j_call: TRBJ2-7; clone_size: -; d_call: TRBD2; v_call: TRBV10-3
cdr3_nt: TGTGCCAGCAGTCGACTAGCGAAGAACACCGGGGAGCTGTTTTTT; cdr3_aa: CASSRLAKNTGELFF; j_call: TRBJ2-2; clone_size: -; d_call: TRBD2; v_call: TRBV2
cdr3_nt: TGTGCCAGCAGCTGGGACAGGGAAAATGGCATTCAGTACTTC; cdr3_aa: CASSWDRENGIQYF; j_call: TRBJ2-4; clone_size: -; d_call: TRBD1; v_call: TRBV7-9